These 18 T cell receptor beta chains were sequenced from one sample in a study of blood T cell repertoires in COVID-19. This table comes from immunoSEQ multiplex PCR, and its TCRdb copy is limited to in-frame clones, with some not included. The table includes 150,000 to 200,000 clones, around four fifths detected once. Input material: peripheral blood. Source of these receptors: a man between 65 and 85 years old with acute or convalescent COVID-19.

The rearrangement links TRBV12-5 to TRBJ1-1; maybe TRBD1 (6 bases). From germline, CDR1 is LGHNT and CDR2 FRNRAP. This CDR3 region has 16 residues. Trimming left V 0 bases short and J 3 bases short, with 14 bases between. CDR3 sequence: CASGLVRLTGHTEAFF. The CDR3 nucleotides are TGTGCTAGTGGTTTGGTCCGTCTTACAGGGCACACTGAAGCTTTCTTT. Filled out from reference TRBV12-5 and TRBJ1-1, the complete variable domain reads DARVTQTPRHKVTEMGQEVTMRCQPILGHNTVFWYRQTMMQGLELLAYFRNRAPLDDSGMPKDRFSAEMPDATLATLKIQPSEPRDSAVYFCASGLVRLTGHTEAFFGQGTRLTVV.

This clone was seen once. The J gene is TRBJ2-1, the V gene TRBV7-6, with 7 nucleotides matching TRBD2. From germline, CDR1 is SGHVS and CDR2 FNYEAQ. The CDR3 is 20 residues long. The junction had 20 bases not matched to a gene; V was cut back by 1 base and J by 5 bases. CDR3 residues: CASSLVLGLDDKRDNNEQFF. For the CDR3, the DNA is TGTGCCAGCAGCTTAGTTCTCGGGTTGGACGACAAGCGGGATAACAATGAGCAGTTCTTC.

This clone has only a few counts. V usage is TRBV7-9 and J usage is TRBJ1-3; tentative D call: TRBD1 (5 bases). CDR3 length equals 14 residues. V lost 5 bases, J lost 1 base, and 9 bases lay in between. Germline V lookup: CDR1 SEHNR, CDR2 FQNEAQ (reference sequence). CDR3 sequence reads: CASSEGTSGNTIYF. DNA of the CDR3: TGTGCCAGCAGCGAAGGGACTTCTGGAAACACCATATATTTT.

The chain couples TRBV19 to TRBJ1-4; D gene unclear. Germline lookup yields CDR1 LNHDA and CDR2 SQIVND (reference sequence). The CDR3 is 15 amino acids. Deletions cut 10 bases from V and 6 bases from J, with 21 bases between. This chain's CDR3 is CAISRTGEGDEKLFF. DNA for the CDR3: TGTGCCATCTCTAGGACCGGGGAGGGAGATGAAAAACTGTTTTTT.

The chain employs TRBV28 and TRBJ1-6, with 9 bases identical to TRBD1. Trimming at V came to 3 bases and at J to 10 bases, leaving 7 bases not matched to a gene. CDR3 size: 15 residues. The germline gives CDR1 MDHEN, CDR2 SYDVKM. The CDR3 loop reads CASSFGTGKISPLHF. As DNA, the CDR3 is TGTGCCAGCAGTTTTGGGACAGGGAAAATCTCACCCCTCCACTTT.

This clone was counted a single time. This chain links TRBV6-2 or TRBV6-3 with TRBJ2-3; D call uncertain. This CDR3 contains 16 residues. V was cut by 6 bases and J by 2 bases, with 18 bases left in between. Germline CDR1 is MNHEY and CDR2 is SVGEGT. CDR3 in amino acids: CASSRNLKKPTDTQYF. CDR3 nucleotides: TGTGCCAGCAGCCGTAACCTCAAGAAGCCCACAGATACGCAGTATTTT.

This sequence joins TRBV7-2 and TRBJ1-1; maybe TRBD1 (5 bases). The germline gives CDR1 SGHTA, CDR2 FQGNSA. V gave up 4 bases and J gave up 3 bases, with 12 bases separating them. CDR3 length: 14 residues. The CDR3 loop reads CASSSARGYTEAFF. CDR3 nucleotide sequence: TGTGCCAGCAGCTCCGCCCGGGGGTACACTGAAGCTTTCTTT.

The chain recombines TRBV18 with TRBJ2-3, with TRBD2 matching over 8 bases. Per the germline V gene, CDR1 is KGHSH and CDR2 is LQKENI. The CDR3 is 15 residues long. The trim removed 2 bases at V and 3 bases at J, leaving 4 bases unmatched. The CDR3 here is CASSPAGGGTDTQYF. The CDR3 DNA follows: TGTGCCAGCTCACCAGCGGGAGGAGGGACAGATACGCAGTATTTT. Full variable domain (remainder filled in from reference TRBV18 and TRBJ2-3): NAGVMQNPRHLVRRRGQEARLRCSPMKGHSHVYWYRQLPEEGLKFMVYLQKENIIDESGMPKERFSAEFPKEGPSILRIQQVVRGDSAAYFCASSPAGGGTDTQYFGPGTRLTVL.

This chain links TRBV28 with TRBJ2-2; 8 bases are shared with TRBD2. The germline gives CDR1 MDHEN, CDR2 SYDVKM. This CDR3 is 19 amino acids long. Trimming removed 6 bases from V and 4 bases from J; junction bases left unmatched: 19. The CDR3 spells CASSLPRGAREAFTGELFF. In nucleotides, the CDR3 is TGTGCCAGCAGCCTACCCAGGGGAGCGCGGGAGGCCTTCACCGGGGAGCTGTTTTTT.

V and J are TRBV11-2 and TRBJ2-7; 7 bases are a match to TRBD1. The V gene's germline CDR1 is SGHAT and CDR2 FQNNGV. There are 16 residues in the CDR3. V was pared by 1 base and J by 1 base, with 7 bases of the junction left unmatched. This CDR3 is CASSLGTGPPSYEQYF. CDR3 nucleotides: TGTGCCAGCAGCTTAGGGACAGGCCCTCCTTCCTACGAGCAGTACTTC.

The chain has TRBV5-6 and TRBJ2-3, with 8 nucleotides matching TRBD2. The germline gives CDR1 SGHDT, CDR2 YYEEEE. The CDR3 is 17 amino acids. V lost 4 bases to trimming and J lost 2 bases; unmatched junction nucleotides: 12. The CDR3 region has the DNA TGTGCCAGCAGCCCCGGAGGCCTAGCGGGTCCCACAGATACGCAGTATTTT. It yields the protein CASSPGGLAGPTDTQYF.

V gene TRBV7-2 combines with J gene TRBJ2-7, with 8 bases identical to TRBD2. This CDR3 comprises 16 residues. The germline V gene has CDR1 SGHTA and CDR2 FQGNSA. The ends lost 0 bases at V and 6 bases at J; junction bases unmatched: 10. In DNA, the CDR3 is TGTGCCAGCAGCTTAGCAAAGCGGGGGCCCTCCGGCGAGCAGTACTTC. It yields the protein CASSLAKRGPSGEQYF.

In this sample, this clone turned up a few times. The chain combines TRBV11-1 with TRBJ2-7; 9 bases line up with TRBD1. V gave up 3 bases and J gave up 2 bases; unmatched junction bases: 5. Germline V gene data show CDR1 as SGHAT and CDR2 as FQDESV (reference sequence). This CDR3 contains 15 residues. The CDR3, as DNA: TGTGCCAGCAGCTTCGTCGGGACAGGGCCCTACGAGCAGTACTTC. It specifies CASSFVGTGPYEQYF. Looking up the rest from reference TRBV11-1 and TRBJ2-7 gives the full variable domain: EAEVAQSPRYKITEKSQAVAFWCDPISGHATLYWYRQILGQGPELLVQFQDESVVDDSQLPKDRFSAERLKGVDSTLKIQPAELGDSAMYLCASSFVGTGPYEQYFGPGTRLTVT.

CDR3 DNA: TGTGCCAGCAGGACTCGACTCACAAGACTAGCGAGAGAGACCCAGTACTTC. As protein: CASRTRLTRLARETQYF. The V and J genes are TRBV28 and TRBJ2-5; 8 bases line up with TRBD2. This CDR3 comprises 17 residues. V was clipped by 6 bases and J by 4 bases; unmatched bases: 16. CDR1 MDHEN and CDR2 SYDVKM come from the germline V gene. Combining the CDR3 with reference TRBV28 and TRBJ2-5 gives the whole variable domain DVKVTQSSRYLVKRTGEKVFLECVQDMDHENMFWYRQDPGLGLRLIYFSYDVKMKEKGDIPEGYSVSREKKERFSLILESASTNQTSMYLCASRTRLTRLARETQYFGPGTRLLVL.

The chain uses TRBV5-5 and TRBJ2-3, with 9 bases fitting TRBD2. Trimming at V came to 0 bases and at J to 2 bases, leaving 7 bases not matched to a gene. Germline V gives CDR1 SGHKS, CDR2 YYEKEE (reference sequence). The CDR3 has 17 residues. The CDR3 protein is CASSLGLAGAFTDTQYF. CDR3 bases: TGTGCCAGCAGCTTGGGTTTAGCGGGAGCTTTCACAGATACGCAGTATTTT.

The rearrangement joins TRBV11-2 to TRBJ2-5, with D possibly being TRBD2 (5 bases). CDR1 and CDR2 (germline): SGHAT, FQNNGV. The CDR3 contains 15 residues. Trimming took 4 bases from V and 6 from J, leaving 18 bases between them. The CDR3 region has the DNA TGTGCCAGCAGCTCCGGACTTGGTGGCGTGAAGACCCAGTACTTC. This translates into CASSSGLGGVKTQYF.

In this sample, this clone turned up once. The V and J genes are TRBV3-1 (or the pseudogene TRBV3-2) and TRBJ2-5; D might be TRBD2 (6 bases). Trimming stripped 3 bases from V and 3 bases from J, with 17 bases between. The length of the CDR3 is 16 residues. Germline V lookup: CDR1 LGHDT, CDR2 YNNKEL (reference sequence). The CDR3 region is CASSHASRGFEETQYF. The CDR3 DNA reads as TGTGCCAGCAGCCACGCCTCGCGGGGTTTTGAAGAGACCCAGTACTTC.

The chain combines TRBV2 with TRBJ2-7; the D gene is possibly TRBD1 (5 bases). Germline V gives CDR1 SNHLY, CDR2 FYNNEI. Trimming cost V 7 bases and J 0 bases, with 13 bases left between them. This CDR3 is 14 amino acids long. Here the CDR3 reads CASKLTESSYEQYF. The CDR3 nucleotides are TGTGCCAGCAAATTGACAGAAAGCTCCTACGAGCAGTACTTC.